A single sample is the source of the 9 T cell receptor beta chains below, sequenced in a study of beta chain features in type 1 diabetes. Which antigens these TCRs recognize remains unknown. General study results and limits: Moderate but significant shortening of TCRB CDR3s was recorded in all four CD4+ subsets from Type 1 diabetes patients.

The study reverse transcribed the entire isolated RNA, so it sequenced expressed TCRB transcripts. Sequencing was performed with immunoSEQ multiplex PCR; in TCRdb, only in-frame clones are kept and a portion is missing. The sample records 550,000 to 850,000 clones, roughly 13% being singletons. Sequences were obtained from naive CD4+ T cells from blood. The receptors derive from a young man with type 1 diabetes.

Only a few counts were recorded for this clone. The chain has TRBV7-9 and TRBJ2-1; D is uncertain. This CDR3 comprises 14 residues. Germline CDR1 reads SEHNR; CDR2 reads FQNEAQ (reference sequence). Trimming cost V 4 bases and J 5 bases, with 12 bases left between them. The CDR3 protein is CASSSGSRHNEQFF. In DNA, the CDR3 is TGTGCCAGCAGCTCCGGGTCACGACACAATGAGCAGTTCTTC.

Only a few counts were recorded for this clone. This chain uses TRBV5-1 with TRBJ1-1, with a tentative D call TRBD1 (6 bases). Germline assignment: CDR1 SGHRS and CDR2 YFSETQ. There are 15 residues in the CDR3. Deletions cut 4 bases from V and 0 bases from J, with 13 bases between. The DNA for the CDR3 is TGCGCCAGCAGCCCGGACAGCGCGATGAACACTGAAGCTTTCTTT. As protein: CASSPDSAMNTEAFF.

In its sample, this clone was seen a few times. Here the CDR3 reads CASSSGSGGSEQYF. The CDR3 DNA reads TGTGCCAGCAGCTCTGGGAGTGGGGGCTCCGAGCAGTACTTC. The J gene is TRBJ2-7, the V gene TRBV11-2; a possible D gene is TRBD1 (6 bases). V was cut by 4 bases and J by 6 bases, with 16 bases left in between. CDR3 size: 14 residues. The germline gives CDR1 SGHAT, CDR2 FQNNGV.

The V call is TRBV7-9, the J call TRBJ1-6; D gene ambiguous. V dropped 5 bases and J dropped 3 bases, with 17 bases sitting between them. CDR1 is SEHNR and CDR2 is FQNEAQ in the germline V gene (reference sequence). The CDR3 sequence is 17 residues long. The CDR3 DNA reads TGTGCCAGCAGCGATCAAGGCGGAAGGAACTATAATTCACCCCTCCACTTT. Amino acids: CASSDQGGRNYNSPLHF.

This clone showed up just a few times. The genes are TRBV2 and TRBJ2-7, with TRBD1 matching over 9 bases. Germline trimming cut 3 bases from V and 4 bases from J; bases unmatched to any gene: 7. The CDR3 covers 15 residues. CDR1 is SNHLY and CDR2 is FYNNEI in the germline V gene. Here the CDR3 DNA reads TGTGCCAGCAGTGATACGGGGACAGGGATATACGAGCAGTACTTC. Translation: CASSDTGTGIYEQYF.

The chain uses TRBV11-3 and TRBJ1-2, with 8 bases aligning to TRBD1. Looked up from germline, CDR1 is SGHNT and CDR2 is YENEEA. V trimming: 4 bases; J trimming: 6 bases; junction bases outside the gene matches: 10. The CDR3 is 15 amino acids. The CDR3 region is CASSSYNGQGDGYTF. The CDR3 bases are TGTGCCAGCAGCTCATACAACGGACAGGGCGATGGCTACACCTTC.

The chain links TRBV29-1 to TRBJ2-2; D remains ambiguous. Trimming took off 0 bases at V and 8 bases at J, with 22 bases between the two ends. The length of the CDR3 is 17 residues. Per germline, CDR1 SQVTM and CDR2 ANQGSEA. The CDR3 bases are TGCAGCGTTGAAGAAAGGCGAAGGGTGACCGGCTCTGGGGAGCTGTTTTTT. Translated: CSVEERRRVTGSGELFF.

Notes on this clone: Distinct nucleotide sequences in the sample also encode this CDR3. This chain joins TRBV30 and TRBJ2-3; D gene unclear. The CDR3 runs to 12 residues. Germline V gene sequence: CDR1 GTSNPN, CDR2 SVGIG (reference sequence). V was pared by 0 bases and J by 3 bases, with 4 bases between. CDR3 coding DNA: TGTGCCTGGAGTGTACTTACAGATACGCAGTATTTT. It specifies CAWSVLTDTQYF. Using reference TRBV30 and TRBJ2-3 for the parts outside the CDR3, the full variable domain is SQTIHQWPATLVQPVGSPLSLECTVEGTSNPNLYWYRQAAGRGLQLLFYSVGIGQISSEVPQNLSASRPQDRQFILSSKKLLLSDSGFYLCAWSVLTDTQYFGPGTRLTVL.

This chain links TRBV30 with TRBJ2-2; possibly TRBD2 for D (7 bases). There are 16 residues in the CDR3. The germline CDR1 and CDR2 sequences are GTSNPN and SVGIG (reference sequence). With 3 bases removed from V and 3 bases from J, the gap between germline ends came to 17 bases. The CDR3 loop reads CAWRDNEGGYTGELFF. CDR3 coding DNA: TGTGCCTGGAGGGACAACGAGGGGGGGTACACCGGGGAGCTGTTTTTT.